Presented here are 7 T cell receptor beta chains from one specimen sequenced in a study of radiation and T cells in renal cell carcinoma. Repertoires were generated with immunoSEQ multiplex PCR, while TCRdb's copy carries only in-frame clones and drops some. The sample contains 120,000 or so clones, roughly 77% of which appear only once. Time point given: blood 2 weeks post-SBRT. Treatment defined: 15 Gy SBRT to primary tumor, nephrectomy 4 weeks later. Sample: blood, taken from a patient whose treatment included radiotherapy and nephrectomy. These receptors were collected from a woman aged 55-75 years with renal cell carcinoma.

The J gene is TRBJ1-2, the V gene TRBV5-4, with TRBD1 as a possible D gene (5 bases). Trimming took 4 bases from V and 5 from J, leaving 15 bases between them. The CDR3 covers 14 residues. The germline CDR1 and CDR2 sequences are SGHNT and YYREEE (reference sequence). In DNA, the CDR3 is TGTGCCAGCAGCGATAAGGACGGGACGTATGGCTACACCTTC. Protein product: CASSDKDGTYGYTF.

J is TRBJ1-2 and V is TRBV5-8, with D maybe TRBD1 (5 bases). The V gene's germline CDR1 is SGHTS and CDR2 YDEGEE. Trimming pared 5 bases from V and 3 bases from J, leaving 14 bases between. The length of the CDR3 is 14 residues. The CDR3 coding sequence is TGTGCCAGCAGAATGCGGGGGTCGGACTATGGCTACACCTTC. This encodes CASRMRGSDYGYTF.

The gene calls are TRBV6-1 and TRBJ1-5; D is unresolved. V was trimmed by 4 bases and J by 0 bases, leaving 4 bases between them. The CDR3 contains 13 residues. Germline CDR1 reads MNHNS; CDR2 reads SASEGT. CDR3 amino acids: CASSGDSNQPQHF. The CDR3 DNA follows: TGTGCCAGCAGTGGGGATAGCAATCAGCCCCAGCATTTT.

This clone has just one count. The chain recombines TRBV6-1 with TRBJ1-6; TRBD1 is a possible D gene (6 bases). The CDR3 is 15 residues long. V was trimmed by 1 base and J by 10 bases, leaving 14 bases between them. Per germline, CDR1 MNHNS and CDR2 SASEGT. Here the CDR3 reads CASSEEHTGRSPLHF. The CDR3 DNA reads TGTGCCAGCAGTGAAGAGCACACAGGGAGGTCACCCCTCCACTTT.

The chain joins TRBV2 to TRBJ2-7, with a tentative D call TRBD2 (5 bases). Germline V gene lookup returns CDR1 SNHLY and CDR2 FYNNEI. The length of the CDR3 is 16 residues. Between the trimmed V and J ends, which lost 7 bases and 3 bases, there was a span of 22 bases. The CDR3 region is CASTSPRGSQFYEQYF. CDR3 bases: TGTGCCAGCACCTCCCCTCGGGGTTCACAGTTCTACGAGCAGTACTTC.

This clone was seen a few times. The chain links TRBV7-9 to TRBJ1-2; a weak D match, TRBD1 (6 bases). The germline V gene has CDR1 SEHNR and CDR2 FQNEAQ (reference sequence). The V and J ends lost 6 bases and 3 bases respectively, with 11 bases between them. This CDR3 contains 13 residues. The CDR3 DNA reads as TGTGCCAGCAGTGCAGGGGCCCACTATGGCTACACCTTC. As protein: CASSAGAHYGYTF.

This chain's CDR3 is CASSISASGTTDTQYF. The CDR3 DNA is TGTGCCAGTAGTATTAGCGCTAGCGGGACCACAGATACGCAGTATTTT. The chain uses TRBV19 and TRBJ2-3; 9 nucleotides match TRBD2. Germline CDR1 is LNHDA and CDR2 is SQIVND (reference sequence). The CDR3 loop spans 16 amino acids. V shed 3 bases, J shed 2 bases, and the junction held 6 bases outside the gene matches.